This is a list of T cell receptor beta chains from one sample in a study of CD4 T cells in relation to SARS-CoV-2 and coronaviruses. The protocol was immunoSEQ multiplex PCR, while the TCRdb copy is restricted to in-frame clones and leaves out a portion. Of some 40,000 clones in the sample, approximately 85% were seen once. Material: memory CD4+ T cells from PBMCs. The source is an adult with COVID-19. Each CDR3 is given without its conserved first and last residue. Fields, in order: V gene, J gene, CDR3 protein.

TRBV28	TRBJ2-7	ASSRQGSYEQY
TRBV6-4	TRBJ1-1	ASSVAQNTEAF
TRBV28	TRBJ2-7	ASSITGGRPYEQY
TRBV19	TRBJ1-1	ASSIDPRQGKAF
TRBV7-8	TRBJ2-1	ASSLGPTYAEQF
TRBV27	TRBJ2-5	ASSLSWDRAGETQY
TRBV19	TRBJ2-7	ASAVSGLSSYEQY
TRBV5-1	TRBJ2-7	ASRGSDLSYEQY
TRBV7-6	TRBJ1-1	ASSLISGANTEAF
TRBV9	TRBJ2-1	ASSAGLAGGFIF
TRBV7-8	TRBJ2-1	ASSLRQQSQGVGEQF
TRBV11-2	TRBJ1-1	ASSWTVNTEAF
TRBV20-1	TRBJ2-7	STWRANEQY
TRBV11-2	TRBJ1-1	ASSLEAGVHEAF
TRBV5-1	TRBJ2-5	ASSLDLSFWTQY
TRBV7-8	TRBJ2-3	ASSPHPGTQY
TRBV7-9	TRBJ1-1	ASSLWRGENTEAF
TRBV19	TRBJ1-5	ASSAGQKNQPQH
TRBV5-5	TRBJ2-1	ASSLGWGVGYNEQF
TRBV5-6	TRBJ2-4	ASSWGLQVLAKNIQY
TRBV28	TRBJ2-3	ASSSTGTYTDTQY
TRBV5-6	TRBJ2-7	ASSLRDRMYNEQY
TRBV14	TRBJ1-4	ASSAPGQGPEKLF
TRBV2	TRBJ2-2	ASSLTGELF
TRBV24-1	TRBJ1-1	ATSASGGQTEAF
TRBV10-3	TRBJ2-7	AISGTGGNQDEQY
TRBV19	TRBJ1-4	ASSGRDNEKLF
TRBV19	TRBJ1-5	ASNRDKNQPQH
TRBV6-2/TRBV6-3	TRBJ1-2	ASSPGTANYGYT
TRBV2	TRBJ2-7	ASTLRDRGREQY
TRBV2	TRBJ2-1	ASSDWDPMDEQF
TRBV7-9	TRBJ2-1	ASSFSWLAGGFWHNEQF
TRBV19	TRBJ1-1	ASSIRRGTEAF
TRBV15	TRBJ2-7	ATSRGSSGTYEQY
TRBV6-5	TRBJ1-3	ASSPSRGSGNTIY
TRBV5-1	TRBJ1-5	ASSWDGAGPQH
TRBV29-1	TRBJ2-7	SVRTSGAYEQY
TRBV28	TRBJ1-5	ASNEAWGPLSPQH
TRBV18	TRBJ1-6	ASSPLGQNNSPLH
TRBV7-9	TRBJ2-3	ASSASGRPTDTQY
TRBV28	TRBJ1-5	ASSLRGRPNARYSNQPQH
TRBV11-2	TRBJ2-7	ASSLRPGGDEQY
TRBV30	TRBJ2-1	AWARLAGEMNEQF
TRBV5-1	TRBJ2-3	ASSLVAGSRTDTQY
TRBV6-4	TRBJ2-7	ASSPTWEPYEQY
TRBV7-6	TRBJ2-1	ASSLGGGRDRGEQF
TRBV15	TRBJ2-3	ATSLPGSGITDTQY
TRBV7-3	TRBJ1-2	ASSRTELDGYT
TRBV11-2	TRBJ2-3	ASSLFGGSTDTQY
TRBV6-8	TRBJ1-1	ASRPTASTEAF
TRBV7-6	TRBJ2-3	ASSPGRQPHTQY
TRBV28	TRBJ2-7	ASRRGGSAGYEQY
TRBV2	TRBJ2-7	ASSRGQTYEQY
TRBV27	TRBJ2-7	ASSSGLAGGKREQY
TRBV6-5	TRBJ2-1	ASRADGGWYNEQF